Below are 25 T cell receptor beta chains sequenced from a single sample in a study of esophageal squamous cell carcinoma under preoperative chemotherapy. In TCRdb, the PCR reads were re-called with MiXCR into one record per CDR3 protein. The sample holds tens of thousands of distinct CDR3 sequences; less than 55% are singletons and the top ten take about 12%. Time point specified: before preoperative PTX-NDP chemotherapy. The sample was acquired from a patient given preoperative chemotherapy. These receptors were collected from a human donor with esophageal squamous cell carcinoma. The donor label of this sample is uncertain.

This clonotype has a handful of counts. The rearrangement joins TRBV12-3 or TRBV12-4 to TRBJ2-1; TRBD1 is a possible D gene (6 bases). The CDR3 has 16 residues. The V and J ends lost 2 bases and 3 bases respectively, with 14 bases between them. CDR3 nucleotide sequence: TGTGCCAGCAGTTTAAGACAGGCCAACCTCTACAATGAGCAGTTCTTC. Its translation: CASSLRQANLYNEQFF.

In regard to this clonotype: One end of the junction does not line up with germline, which may come from a read error. The chain couples TRBV7-9 to TRBJ2-3; unclear D gene. Near its end, the DNA agrees better with TRBJ2-7, so the J call may be wrong. The CDR3 covers 16 residues. Germline V gene lookup returns CDR1 SEHNR and CDR2 FQNEAQ (reference sequence). The CDR3, as DNA: TGTGCGAGCAGCTTACCGGAGCTGCGAGACACAGATATGCAGTACTTC. The encoded protein is CASSLPELRDTDMQYF.

This chain uses TRBV12-3 or TRBV12-4 with TRBJ2-1; 7 bases are a match to TRBD2. Germline trimming cut 5 bases from V and 5 bases from J; bases unmatched to any gene: 6. This CDR3 has 14 amino acids. The CDR3 DNA sequence: TGTGCCAGCAGTAGCAAGGGGACTAACAATGAGCAGTTCTTC. This codes for CASSSKGTNNEQFF.

This clonotype was detected only a few times. The rearrangement uses TRBV7-8 and TRBJ2-7; D ambiguous. CDR3 length: 16 amino acids. V lost 3 bases, J lost 2 bases, and 17 bases lay in between. Germline V gene lookup returns CDR1 SGHVS and CDR2 FQNEAQ. The CDR3 region is CASSFGVVALTYEQYF. The CDR3 DNA reads as TGTGCCAGCAGCTTTGGTGTGGTAGCCTTAACCTACGAGCAGTACTTC. The complete variable domain, with remaining parts taken from reference TRBV7-8 and TRBJ2-7, reads GAGVSQSPRYKVAKRGQDVALRCDPISGHVSLFWYQQALGQGPEFLTYFQNEAQLDKSGLPSDRFFAERPEGSVSTLKIQRTQQEDSAVYLCASSFGVVALTYEQYFGPGTRLTVT.

This clonotype has a handful of counts. This chain connects TRBV7-2 to TRBJ2-4, with a weak D call TRBD2 (6 bases). The germline gives CDR1 SGHTA, CDR2 FQGNSA. With 5 bases removed from V and 0 bases from J, the gap between germline ends came to 23 bases. CDR3 length: 19 residues. The CDR3 nucleotides are TGTGCCAGCAGCCAAGTCAGTCGCGGGGCCAAACTAGCCAAAAACATTCAGTACTTC. Protein product: CASSQVSRGAKLAKNIQYF.

This clonotype was seen at least ten times. The chain couples TRBV11-3 to TRBJ2-1, with 11 bases matching TRBD2. CDR1 and CDR2 from the germline V gene are SGHNT and YENEEA. There are 15 residues in the CDR3. Losses at the gene ends were 6 bases for V and 13 bases for J; bases not matched to a gene: 14. The CDR3: CASSFLAGGQETQFF. CDR3 nucleotide sequence: TGTGCCAGCAGTTTCCTAGCGGGAGGACAAGAGACCCAGTTCTTC.

The chain has TRBV7-8 and TRBJ2-3, with 7 bases identical to TRBD2. Matching the DNA end better, TRBJ2-4 makes the J call doubtful. This CDR3 region has 16 residues. Germline V CDR1 and CDR2: SGHVS, FQNEAQ. CDR3 region: CASSTAGDFSTNTQYF. CDR3 DNA: TGTGCCAGCAGCACCGCGGGGGACTTTAGCACAAATACTCAGTACTTC.

This chain joins TRBV7-3 and TRBJ2-3, with 8 bases lining up with TRBD2. Germline CDR1 reads SGHTA; CDR2 reads FQGTGA. The CDR3 runs to 14 residues. The CDR3 region is CAGIGGLDPGTQYF. CDR3 DNA: TGTGCGGGGATCGGGGGACTAGACCCAGGGACGCAGTATTTT. The full variable domain, with the rest looked up from reference TRBV7-3 and TRBJ2-3, is GAGVSQTPSNKVTEKGKYVELRCDPISGHTALYWYRQSLGQGPEFLIYFQGTGAADDSGLPNDRFFAVRPEGSVSTLKIQRTERGDSAVYLCAGIGGLDPGTQYFGPGTRLTVL.

This clonotype was seen a single time. Relative to the germline gene, one junction end is altered; a read error may explain this. The V call is TRBV7-9, the J call TRBJ2-2, with D hard to call. This CDR3 region has 17 residues. Per the germline V gene, CDR1 is SEHNR and CDR2 is FQNEAQ (reference sequence). The CDR3 DNA sequence: TGTGCCAGCAGTCTGGGTCTCGAGGCTGTGAACACAGAGACGCTGTATTTT. Translated: CASSLGLEAVNTETLYF.

Comments on this clonotype: The CDR3 carries no conserved terminal phenylalanine or tryptophan, so it likely arises from a read error. The DNA is omitted, as the CDR3 cannot be located on it reliably, and the CDR3 follows TCRdb's listing. J is TRBJ2-5 and V is TRBV12-3 or TRBV12-4; the listed D gene, TRBD1, was not tested against the DNA. The CDR3 spans 12 amino acids, including both terminal residues. This CDR3 reads CASRGFPATRLS.

The J gene is TRBJ2-7, the V gene TRBV12-3 or TRBV12-4; perhaps D is TRBD1 or TRBD2 (6 bases each). The J call may be wrong; the DNA end is better matched by TRBJ2-5. The CDR3 loop spans 14 amino acids. CDR3 DNA sequence: TGTGCCAGCACCCTGTGGGGGGCCCAAGAGACCCAGTACTTC. Translating it yields CASTLWGAQETQYF.

At least ten counts were recorded for this clonotype. The CDR3 DNA follows: TGTGCCAGCAGCAATCGACTAGCGGGAGTGGGAGATACGCAGTATTTT. This sequence encodes CASSNRLAGVGDTQYF. This chain links TRBV11-2 with TRBJ2-3; TRBD2 matches 12 bases. After removal of 5 bases from V and 5 bases from J, the junction contained 8 bases not matched to a gene. Germline V lookup: CDR1 SGHAT, CDR2 FQNNGV. The CDR3 length is 16 residues.

In its sample, this clonotype was seen a few times. The J gene is TRBJ2-3, the V gene TRBV4-1; D gene ambiguous. Germline CDR1 reads MGHRA; CDR2 reads YSYEKL. Trimming stripped 4 bases from V and 4 bases from J, with 12 bases between. The CDR3 is 14 residues long. In DNA, the CDR3 is TGCGCCAGCAGCCTCACCGGAAGAGCAGATACGCAGTATTTT. This codes for CASSLTGRADTQYF.

The genes are TRBV11-3 and TRBJ2-2; the D gene could be TRBD1 or TRBD2 (5 bases each). With 7 bases removed from V and 7 bases from J, the gap between germline ends came to 16 bases. This CDR3 spans 14 amino acids. Germline V gene sequence: CDR1 SGHNT, CDR2 YENEEA. This CDR3 reads CASTQGARGGELFF. CDR3 DNA: TGTGCCAGCACCCAGGGAGCAAGGGGCGGGGAGCTGTTTTTT.

This clonotype was found many times. The chain couples TRBV11-3 to TRBJ1-2, with D unclear. V was trimmed by 5 bases and J by 9 bases, leaving 16 bases between them. The CDR3 loop spans 13 amino acids. In germline, CDR1 is SGHNT, CDR2 YENEEA. This CDR3 is CASSATGGRRYTF. The CDR3 bases are TGTGCCAGCAGCGCAACGGGAGGGAGGCGCTACACCTTC. The variable domain in full, completed from reference TRBV11-3 and TRBJ1-2, reads EAGVVQSPRYKIIEKKQPVAFWCNPISGHNTLYWYLQNLGQGPELLIRYENEEAVDDSQLPKDRFSAERLKGVDSTLKIQPAELGDSAVYLCASSATGGRRYTFGSGTRLTVV.

This clonotype has a single count. The conserved closing phenylalanine or tryptophan is absent in this CDR3, likely reflecting a read error. Because the CDR3's place on the DNA is in doubt, the DNA is left out and the CDR3 is given as listed by TCRdb. The V gene is TRBV6-1, the J gene TRBJ2-5; TRBD1 was called by the table and not checked on the DNA. The CDR3 comprises 12 residues, both ends counted. The germline CDR1 and CDR2 sequences are MNHNS and SASEGT. The CDR3 spells CASGPAGELPFS.

This clonotype has just one count. The chain combines TRBV7-9 with TRBJ2-2; D ambiguous. The DNA end favors TRBJ2-3, so the J call may be wrong. Germline V gives CDR1 SEHNR, CDR2 FQNEAQ (reference sequence). The length of the CDR3 is 17 residues. The CDR3, as DNA: TGTGCCAGCAGTCAGAGTCGCGAGGCTGCGAACACCGGTGCGCAGTATTTT. It translates to CASSQSREAANTGAQYF.

This clonotype was observed a handful of times. The chain combines TRBV12-3 or TRBV12-4 with TRBJ2-1; maybe TRBD1 (6 bases). Trimming stripped 5 bases from V and 5 bases from J, with 13 bases between. CDR3 length: 14 amino acids. CDR3 nucleotides: TGTGCCAGCAGTGGGCCCAGGGGCAACAATGAGCAGTTCTTC. This gives the protein CASSGPRGNNEQFF.

This clonotype is a singleton in its sample. This chain connects TRBV7-2 to TRBJ2-3, with D perhaps TRBD2 (6 bases). The tail of the sequence fits TRBJ2-1 better, so the J call may be wrong. Germline-derived CDR1 and CDR2 are SGHTA and FQGNSA. The CDR3 loop spans 16 amino acids. The CDR3 reads CASSLGSLGRRNEQFF. CDR3 bases: TGTGCCAGCAGCTTAGGGAGCTTAGGGAGGCGCAATGAGCAGTTCTTC.

This clonotype was counted a single time. One end of the junction is discordant with germline, which a read error may explain. The V gene is TRBV7-2, the J gene TRBJ2-5, with 9 bases fitting TRBD2. The CDR3 is made up of 15 amino acids. Germline assignment: CDR1 SGHTA and CDR2 FQGNSA. DNA for the CDR3: TGTGCCAGGGGGCCCGCGGGCGGGGGGGGAGAGACCCAGTATTTC. Its protein product is CARGPAGGGGETQYF.

This clonotype was recorded once. One end of the junction is discordant with germline, which a read error may explain. The rearrangement links TRBV7-6 to TRBJ2-5; either TRBD1 or TRBD2 may fit D (6 bases each). The CDR3 loop spans 15 amino acids. The germline V gene encodes CDR1 SGHVS and CDR2 FNYEAQ. The CDR3 DNA sequence: TGTGCCGCGGGGTTCGGGGGCCGAGACCCAGAGACCCAGTATTTC. Protein sequence: CAAGFGGRDPETQYF. Supplemented by reference TRBV7-6 and TRBJ2-5, the full variable domain reads GAGVSQSPRYKVTKRGQDVALRCDPISGHVSLYWYRQALGQGPEFLTYFNYEAQQDKSGLPNDRFSAERPEGSISTLTIQRTEQRDSAMYRCAAGFGGRDPETQYFGPGTRLLVL.

This clonotype was counted a few times. The chain recombines TRBV27 with TRBJ2-7; D unresolved. The V end lost 5 bases, the J end lost 4 bases, and 15 bases lay between the germline ends. This CDR3 has 14 amino acids. Germline-derived CDR1 and CDR2 are MNHEY and SMNVEV (reference sequence). The CDR3 loop reads CASSPRAVAYEQYF. The CDR3 DNA follows: TGTGCCAGCAGTCCCCGGGCCGTGGCGTACGAGCAGTACTTC.

Here the CDR3 DNA reads TGTGCTAGCTCCGGTAGCGGCACAGGTGAGCTGTATTTT. As protein: CASSGSGTGELYF. The rearrangement uses TRBV7-7 and TRBJ2-3; maybe TRBD2 (6 bases). The CDR3 totals 13 residues. Per germline, CDR1 SSHAT and CDR2 FNYEAQ (reference sequence).

This clonotype was counted only a few times. The chain couples TRBV5-1 to TRBJ2-5; TRBD1 matches 8 bases. This CDR3 spans 17 amino acids. The germline V gene has CDR1 SGHRS and CDR2 YFSETQ. The J segment lost 6 bases and the V segment lost 3 bases, leaving 16 bases of the junction unmatched. CDR3 bases: TGCGCCAGCAGCTCTCGGAGCCCCGGACAGGGATTAAAGACCCAGTACTTC. Its protein is CASSSRSPGQGLKTQYF.

CDR3 sequence: CASSQVLGDREVAGANVLTF. The CDR3 DNA is TGCGCCAGCAGCCAAGTCCTTGGGGACAGGGAGGTTGCTGGGGCCAACGTCCTGACTTTC. The chain links TRBV4-1 to TRBJ2-6, with 9 positions matching TRBD1. The CDR3 sequence is 20 residues long. The junction had 12 bases not matched to a gene; V was cut back by 1 base and J by 2 bases. Looked up from germline, CDR1 is MGHRA and CDR2 is YSYEKL.